This T cell receptor beta chain came from a study of blood T cell repertoires in COVID-19. V trimming: 5 bases; J trimming: 7 bases; junction bases outside the gene matches: 13. CDR1 is SGHTA, CDR2 FQGNSA, per germline. This CDR3 comprises 15 residues. The authors' processing: For nucleated cells, counts were estimated from reference gene primer amplification. Some clones are missing from TCRdb's copy, which holds only in-frame ones; the method was immunoSEQ multiplex PCR. V, J and clone size derive from that table, while D and trimming were established from the DNA sequence. The sample has around 180,000 clones, roughly nine tenths seen once; the top ten hold roughly 2%.

Input material: peripheral blood. The clonotype comes from a man in his 70s with active or convalescent COVID-19. This chain connects TRBV7-2 to TRBJ2-7, with TRBD2 matching 8 bases. The CDR3, as DNA: TGTGCCAGCAGCCCCCCTGGTGCGTCGGGGGGGGAGCAGTACTTC. Translating it yields CASSPPGASGGEQYF.